This T cell receptor beta chain emerged from a study of resident and recirculating memory T cells in vitiligo. Clones were read by immunoSEQ multiplex PCR, and TCRdb kept only the in-frame ones, dropping some. This sample has 70,000 to 95,000 clones, with about 91% found just once. There are 14 residues in the CDR3. Germline V lookup: CDR1 SGHNT, CDR2 YYREEE (reference sequence). V shed 6 bases, J shed 3 bases, and the junction held 8 bases outside the gene matches. The sequenced material came from blood. The sequence was collected from a male donor with vitiligo. This chain joins TRBV5-4 and TRBJ1-2; 7 nucleotides match TRBD1. The CDR3 spells CASNRDQGDYGYTF. The CDR3 bases are TGTGCCAGCAACCGGGACCAGGGGGACTATGGCTACACCTTC. Full variable domain (rest looked up from reference TRBV5-4 and TRBJ1-2): ETGVTQSPTHLIKTRGQQVTLRCSSQSGHNTVSWYQQALGQGPQFIFQYYREEENGRGNFPPRFSGLQFPNYSSELNVNALELDDSALYLCASNRDQGDYGYTFGSGTRLTVV.